This is a list of T cell receptor beta chains from one sample in a study of blood T cell repertoires in COVID-19. Generated by immunoSEQ multiplex PCR, the TCRdb table keeps only in-frame clones and is missing some. The sample shows some 150,000 clones, more than 75% of them seen only once. Sequencing used peripheral blood. Every receptor here comes from a man aged 55-75 years with acute or convalescent COVID-19. Each CDR3 is given with its conserved first and last residue. A D gene is named only where the DNA matches it firmly. The size entry is marked missing in some rows and otherwise reads once, few, many or a size class.

D	V	J	size	CDR3	DNA
TRBD1	TRBV18	TRBJ1-6	few	CASSPGQGLNNSPLHF	TGTGCCAGCTCACCGGGACAGGGGTTGAATAATTCACCCCTCCACTTT
-	TRBV6-5	TRBJ1-2	-	CASRGREKDGYTF	TGTGCCAGCAGGGGGCGGGAAAAAGATGGCTACACCTTC
TRBD2	TRBV5-5	TRBJ2-3	-	CASSLSILAGTSTDTQYF	TGTGCCAGCAGCTTGTCCATTCTAGCGGGTACTAGCACAGATACGCAGTATTTT
TRBD2	TRBV10-1	TRBJ2-7	-	CASLAREGSYEQYF	TGCGCCAGCCTTGCTAGGGAGGGCTCCTACGAGCAGTACTTC
TRBD1	TRBV10-1	TRBJ2-7	-	CASSPTGQGANEQYF	TGCGCCAGCAGTCCTACTGGACAGGGAGCGAACGAGCAGTACTTC
-	TRBV6-5	TRBJ1-5	-	CASSSLDRINQPQHF	TGTGCCAGCAGCTCTTTAGACAGGATCAATCAGCCCCAGCATTTT
-	TRBV7-9	TRBJ2-1	-	CASSFPSPFNEQFF	TGTGCCAGCAGCTTCCCGTCCCCCTTCAATGAGCAGTTCTTC
TRBD1	TRBV27	TRBJ1-6	-	CASSEDRANSPLHF	TGTGCCAGCAGCGAGGACAGGGCAAATTCACCCCTCCACTTT
-	TRBV5-6	TRBJ2-1	-	CASSRGVREDHLDNEQFF	TGTGCCAGCAGCAGGGGAGTTAGGGAGGACCACCTCGACAATGAGCAGTTCTTC
-	TRBV2	TRBJ1-3	many	CASSVAGSGNTIYF	TGTGCCAGCAGTGTGGCAGGTTCTGGAAACACCATATATTTT
-	TRBV19	TRBJ1-2	-	CASSREDRRNYGYTF	TGTGCCAGTAGCAGAGAAGACAGGAGAAACTATGGCTACACCTTC
-	TRBV11-3	TRBJ2-7	-	CASSQGLTYEQYF	TGTGCCAGCAGTCAGGGACTGACCTACGAGCAGTACTTC
TRBD2	TRBV7-8	TRBJ2-7	-	CASSLDLAGGREQYF	TGTGCCAGCAGCTTAGATCTAGCGGGAGGGCGCGAGCAGTACTTC
-	TRBV28	TRBJ2-5	-	CASSLGGLGTQYF	TGTGCCAGCAGTTTAGGCGGGTTAGGGACCCAGTACTTC
-	TRBV7-3	TRBJ2-3	-	CASSLSRSDTQYF	TGTGCCAGCAGCTTATCTAGGTCGGATACGCAGTATTTT
TRBD1	TRBV6-5	TRBJ2-7	-	CASSRLSTGGQEQYF	TGTGCCAGCAGCCGACTCTCGACAGGGGGCCAAGAGCAGTACTTC
TRBD2	TRBV5-6	TRBJ2-3	-	CASSPGASGSDTQYF	TGTGCCAGCAGCCCGGGGGCTAGCGGGAGTGATACGCAGTATTTT
-	TRBV7-2	TRBJ1-1	-	CASSARGGANTFF	TGTGCCAGCAGCGCCCGAGGGGGGGCTAATACTTTCTTT
TRBD2	TRBV19	TRBJ2-1	-	CASSAGREVYNEQFF	TGTGCCAGTAGTGCGGGGCGGGAGGTGTACAATGAGCAGTTCTTC
-	TRBV4-2	TRBJ2-1	-	CASSQDPRQGLHNEQFF	TGTGCCAGCAGCCAAGATCCCCGGCAGGGGCTCCACAATGAGCAGTTCTTC
TRBD1	TRBV3-1/TRBV3-2	TRBJ1-2	-	CASSQVRGAYGYTF	TGTGCCAGCAGCCAGGTCAGGGGGGCCTATGGCTACACCTTC
TRBD2	TRBV10-1	TRBJ2-2	medium-sized	CASSSSSGPTGELFF	TGCGCCAGCAGTAGCTCTAGCGGACCGACCGGGGAGCTGTTTTTT
TRBD2	TRBV4-2	TRBJ2-1	-	CASSPSGRGNEQFF	TGTGCCAGCAGCCCAAGCGGGAGGGGCAATGAGCAGTTCTTC
-	TRBV4-1	TRBJ2-1	-	CASSQVGGLSYNEQFF	TGCGCCAGCAGCCAGGTGGGGGGTCTCTCCTACAATGAGCAGTTCTTC
-	TRBV9	TRBJ2-1	-	CASGKGGEQFF	TGTGCCAGCGGAAAGGGAGGTGAGCAGTTCTTC
-	TRBV5-4	TRBJ2-3	-	CASSRGARDGADTQYF	TGTGCCAGCAGCCGGGGGGCGCGGGATGGGGCGGATACGCAGTATTTT
TRBD1	TRBV11-2	TRBJ2-7	once	CASSLYRGPYEQYF	TGTGCCAGCAGCTTATACAGGGGGCCGTACGAGCAGTACTTC
-	TRBV19	TRBJ2-2	once	CASRPGISSTGELFF	TGTGCCAGTAGGCCCGGGATATCGTCCACCGGGGAGCTGTTTTTT
-	TRBV18	TRBJ1-1	few	CASSPGNLNTEAFF	TGTGCCAGCTCACCCGGGAACTTGAACACTGAAGCTTTCTTT
-	TRBV9	TRBJ2-7	-	CASSVESSVGIGPSYEQYF	TGTGCCAGCAGCGTAGAGAGTTCGGTGGGCATTGGGCCCTCCTACGAGCAGTACTTC
TRBD1	TRBV30	TRBJ1-2	few	CAWSVPGQGAGGYTF	TGTGCCTGGAGTGTCCCAGGACAGGGGGCGGGGGGCTACACCTTC
-	TRBV6-6	TRBJ2-7	few	CASSYSRRGGVEQYF	TGTGCCAGCAGTTACTCAAGGCGCGGCGGGGTCGAGCAGTACTTC
-	TRBV7-8	TRBJ1-2	-	CASSPPGYGYTF	TGTGCCAGCAGCCCCCCCGGTTACGGCTACACCTTC
-	TRBV7-9	TRBJ2-3	-	CASSGGFVYQDTQYF	TGTGCCAGCAGCGGAGGGTTCGTCTATCAAGATACGCAGTATTTT
TRBD1	TRBV5-1	TRBJ2-7	-	CASSYTGTGGHEQYF	TGCGCCAGCAGCTACACCGGGACAGGGGGACACGAGCAGTACTTC
-	TRBV4-2	TRBJ2-7	-	CASSQGARGIDEQYF	TGTGCCAGCAGCCAAGGGGCCCGGGGAATCGACGAGCAGTACTTC
-	TRBV3-1/TRBV3-2	TRBJ1-2	once	CASSPTGSSVYGYTF	TGTGCCAGCAGCCCCACGGGATCCTCAGTCTATGGCTACACCTTC
TRBD2	TRBV7-3	TRBJ2-3	-	CASSRAPGLADTQYF	TGTGCCAGCAGTCGCGCCCCGGGACTAGCGGATACGCAGTATTTT
TRBD1	TRBV28	TRBJ1-1	-	CASSLAQGASTEAFF	TGTGCCAGCAGTTTGGCACAGGGGGCAAGTACTGAAGCTTTCTTT
TRBD1	TRBV19	TRBJ2-7	once	CASSIAGGSSYEQYF	TGTGCCAGTAGTATCGCAGGGGGAAGCTCCTACGAGCAGTACTTC